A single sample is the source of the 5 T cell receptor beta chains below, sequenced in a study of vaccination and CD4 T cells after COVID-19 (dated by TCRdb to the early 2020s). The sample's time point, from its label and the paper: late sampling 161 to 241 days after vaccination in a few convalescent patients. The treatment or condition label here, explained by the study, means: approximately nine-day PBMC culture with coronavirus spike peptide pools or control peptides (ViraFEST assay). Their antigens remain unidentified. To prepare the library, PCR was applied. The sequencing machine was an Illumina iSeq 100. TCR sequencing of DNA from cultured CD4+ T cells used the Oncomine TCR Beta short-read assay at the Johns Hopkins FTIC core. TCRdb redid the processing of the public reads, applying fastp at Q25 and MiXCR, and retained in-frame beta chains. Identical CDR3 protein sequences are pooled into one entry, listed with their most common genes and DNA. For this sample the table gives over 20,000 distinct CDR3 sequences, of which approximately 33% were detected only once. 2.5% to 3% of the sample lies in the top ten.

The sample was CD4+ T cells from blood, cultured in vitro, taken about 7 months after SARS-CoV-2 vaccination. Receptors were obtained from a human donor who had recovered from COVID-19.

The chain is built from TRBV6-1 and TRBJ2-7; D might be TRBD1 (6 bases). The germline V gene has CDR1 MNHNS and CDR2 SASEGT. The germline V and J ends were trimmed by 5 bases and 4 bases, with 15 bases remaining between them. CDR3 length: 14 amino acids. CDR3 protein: CASSTTGPRYEQYF. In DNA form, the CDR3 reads TGTGCCAGCAGTACGACAGGTCCCAGGTACGAGCAGTACTTC.

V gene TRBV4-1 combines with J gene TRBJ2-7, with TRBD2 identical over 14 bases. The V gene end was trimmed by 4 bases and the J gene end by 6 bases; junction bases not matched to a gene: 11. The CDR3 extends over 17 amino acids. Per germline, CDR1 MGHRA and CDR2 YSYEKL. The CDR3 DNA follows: TGCGCCAGCAGCCCTACCCGACTAGCGGGAGGGCATAGCGAGCAGTACTTC. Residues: CASSPTRLAGGHSEQYF.

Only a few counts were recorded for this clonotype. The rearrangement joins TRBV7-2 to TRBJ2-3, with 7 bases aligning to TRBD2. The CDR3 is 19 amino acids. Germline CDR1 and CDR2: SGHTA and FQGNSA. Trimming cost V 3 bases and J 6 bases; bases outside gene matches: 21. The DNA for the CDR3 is TGTGCCAGCAGCTTGAGGGGTTCCGCGGGAGCAAGATTTAGGGATACGCAGTATTTT. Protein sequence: CASSLRGSAGARFRDTQYF. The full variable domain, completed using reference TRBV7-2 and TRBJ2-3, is GAGVSQSPSNKVTEKGKDVELRCDPISGHTALYWYRQSLGQGLEFLIYFQGNSAPDKSGLPSDRFSAERTGGSVSTLTIQRTQQEDSAVYLCASSLRGSAGARFRDTQYFGPGTRLTVL.

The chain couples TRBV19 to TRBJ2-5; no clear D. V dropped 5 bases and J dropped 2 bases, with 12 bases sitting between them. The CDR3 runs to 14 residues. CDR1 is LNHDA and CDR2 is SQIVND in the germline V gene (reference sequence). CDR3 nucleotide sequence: TGTGCCAGTAGTCCCCCCAGACGGCAAGAGACCCAGTACTTC. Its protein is CASSPPRRQETQYF. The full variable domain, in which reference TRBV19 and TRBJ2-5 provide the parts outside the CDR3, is DGGITQSPKYLFRKEGQNVTLSCEQNLNHDAMYWYRQDPGQGLRLIYYSQIVNDFQKGDIAEGYSVSREKKESFPLTVTSAQKNPTAFYLCASSPPRRQETQYFGPGTRLLVL.

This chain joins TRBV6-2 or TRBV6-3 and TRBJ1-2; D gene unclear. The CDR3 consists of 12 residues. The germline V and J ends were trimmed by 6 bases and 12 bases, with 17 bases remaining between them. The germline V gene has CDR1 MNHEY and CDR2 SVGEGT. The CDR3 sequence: CASRATWGEDTF. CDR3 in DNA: TGTGCCAGCAGGGCCACATGGGGTGAGGACACCTTC.